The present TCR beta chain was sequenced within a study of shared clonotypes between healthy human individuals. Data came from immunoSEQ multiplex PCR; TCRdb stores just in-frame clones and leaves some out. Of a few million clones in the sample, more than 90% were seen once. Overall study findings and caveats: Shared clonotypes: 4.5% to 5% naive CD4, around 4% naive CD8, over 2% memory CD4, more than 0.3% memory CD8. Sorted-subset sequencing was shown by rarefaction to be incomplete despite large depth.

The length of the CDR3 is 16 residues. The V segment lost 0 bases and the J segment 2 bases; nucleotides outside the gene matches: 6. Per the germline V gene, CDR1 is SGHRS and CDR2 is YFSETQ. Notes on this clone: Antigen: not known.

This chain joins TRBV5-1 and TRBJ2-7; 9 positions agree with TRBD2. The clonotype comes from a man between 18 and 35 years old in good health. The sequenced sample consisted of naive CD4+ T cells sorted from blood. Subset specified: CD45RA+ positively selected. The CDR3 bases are TGCGCCAGCAGCTTGGGACTAGCGGACTTTGCCTACGAGCAGTACTTC. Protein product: CASSLGLADFAYEQYF.